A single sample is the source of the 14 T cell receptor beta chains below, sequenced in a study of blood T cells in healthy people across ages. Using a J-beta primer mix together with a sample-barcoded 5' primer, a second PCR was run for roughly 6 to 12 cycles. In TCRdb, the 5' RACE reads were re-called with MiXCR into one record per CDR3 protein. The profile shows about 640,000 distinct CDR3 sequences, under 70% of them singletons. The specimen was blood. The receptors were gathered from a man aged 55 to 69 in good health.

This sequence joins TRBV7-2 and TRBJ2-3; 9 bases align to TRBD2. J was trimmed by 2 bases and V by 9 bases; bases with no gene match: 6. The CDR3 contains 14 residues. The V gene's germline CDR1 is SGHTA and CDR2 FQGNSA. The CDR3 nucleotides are TGTGCCAGTATAGCGGGGGTTACCACAGATACGCAGTATTTT. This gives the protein CASIAGVTTDTQYF.

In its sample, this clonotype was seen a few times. DNA for the CDR3: TGTGCCAGCAGATGGGACGAGACCCAGTACTTC. Its translation: CASRWDETQYF. V usage is TRBV6-2 or TRBV6-3 and J usage is TRBJ2-5; D possibly uses TRBD1 or TRBD2 (5 bases each). Germline CDR1 MNHEY, CDR2 SVGEGT. CDR3 length: 11 residues. Trimming stripped 6 bases from V and 5 bases from J, with 7 bases between.

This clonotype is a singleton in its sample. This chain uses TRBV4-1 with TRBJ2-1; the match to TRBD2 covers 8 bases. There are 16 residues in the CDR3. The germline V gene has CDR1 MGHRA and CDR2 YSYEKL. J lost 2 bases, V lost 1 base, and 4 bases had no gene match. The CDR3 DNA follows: TGCGCCAGCAGCCAAGCCCCCGGGGGGGCCTACAATGAGCAGTTCTTC. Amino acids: CASSQAPGGAYNEQFF.

The CDR3 is CSARPAGGYGYTF. CDR3 DNA sequence: TGCAGTGCTAGACCCGCAGGGGGCTATGGCTACACCTTC. The rearrangement uses TRBV20-1 and TRBJ1-2, with 7 bases matching TRBD1. Trimming at V came to 2 bases and at J to 4 bases, leaving 4 bases not matched to a gene. Germline CDR1 DFQATT, CDR2 SNEGSKA (reference sequence). The CDR3 consists of 13 residues.

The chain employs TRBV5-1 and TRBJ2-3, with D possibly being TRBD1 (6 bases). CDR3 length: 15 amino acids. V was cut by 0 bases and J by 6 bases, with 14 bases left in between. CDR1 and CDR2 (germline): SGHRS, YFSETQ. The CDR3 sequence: CASSLASGTQDTQYF. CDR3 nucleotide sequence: TGCGCCAGCAGCTTGGCCTCCGGGACACAGGATACGCAGTATTTT. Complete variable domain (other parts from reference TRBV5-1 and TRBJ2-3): KAGVTQTPRYLIKTRGQQVTLSCSPISGHRSVSWYQQTPGQGLQFLFEYFSETQRNKGNFPGRFSGRQFSNSRSEMNVSTLELGDSALYLCASSLASGTQDTQYFGPGTRLTVL.

CDR3 protein: CASSLTSGGWDTQYF. CDR3 DNA sequence: TGTGCCAGCAGTTTGACTAGCGGGGGGTGGGATACGCAGTATTTT. V usage is TRBV7-2 and J usage is TRBJ2-3, with 13 bases that match TRBD2. The CDR3 consists of 15 residues. CDR1 and CDR2 (germline): SGHTA, FQGNSA. J was trimmed by 6 bases and V by 6 bases; bases with no gene match: 6.

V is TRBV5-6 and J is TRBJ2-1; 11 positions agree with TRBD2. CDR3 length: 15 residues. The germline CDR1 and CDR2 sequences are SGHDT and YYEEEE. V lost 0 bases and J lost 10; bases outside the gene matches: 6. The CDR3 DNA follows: TGTGCCAGCAGCTTGGGAGCTAGCGGGGGGAGCGAGCAGTTCTTC. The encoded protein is CASSLGASGGSEQFF.

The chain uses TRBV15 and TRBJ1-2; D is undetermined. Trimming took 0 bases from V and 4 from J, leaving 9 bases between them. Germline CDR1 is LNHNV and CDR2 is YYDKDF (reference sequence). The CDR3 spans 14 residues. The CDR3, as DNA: TGTGCCACCAGCAGAGACAGAGGAGGCTATGGCTACACCTTC. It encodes CATSRDRGGYGYTF.

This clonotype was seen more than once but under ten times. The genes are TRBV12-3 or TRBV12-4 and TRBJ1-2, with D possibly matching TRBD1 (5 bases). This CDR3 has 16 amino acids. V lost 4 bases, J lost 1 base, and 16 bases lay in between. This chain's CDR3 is CASSSFQGTVNYGYTF. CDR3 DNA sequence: TGTGCCAGCAGTTCGTTCCAGGGTACAGTTAACTATGGCTACACCTTC.

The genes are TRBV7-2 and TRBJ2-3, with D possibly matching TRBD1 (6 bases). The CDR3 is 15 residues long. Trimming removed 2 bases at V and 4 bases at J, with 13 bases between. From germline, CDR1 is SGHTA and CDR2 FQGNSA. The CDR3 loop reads CASSLNRASPDTQYF. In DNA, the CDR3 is TGTGCCAGCAGCTTAAACAGGGCGTCCCCAGATACGCAGTATTTT.

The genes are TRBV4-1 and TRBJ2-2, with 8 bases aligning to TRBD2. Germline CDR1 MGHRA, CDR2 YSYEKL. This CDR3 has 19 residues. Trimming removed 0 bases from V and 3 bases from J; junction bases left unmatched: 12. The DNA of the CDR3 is TGCGCCAGCAGCCAAGATCTAGCGGTAGCGGGGAGTCACACCGGGGAGCTGTTTTTT. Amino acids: CASSQDLAVAGSHTGELFF.

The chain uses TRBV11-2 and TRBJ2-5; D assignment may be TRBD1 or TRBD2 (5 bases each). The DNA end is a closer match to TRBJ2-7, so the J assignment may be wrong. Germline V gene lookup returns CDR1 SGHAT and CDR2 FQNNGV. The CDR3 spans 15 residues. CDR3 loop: CASSLGASVAYEQYF. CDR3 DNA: TGTGCCAGCAGCCTCGGGGCCAGCGTCGCCTACGAGCAGTACTTC.

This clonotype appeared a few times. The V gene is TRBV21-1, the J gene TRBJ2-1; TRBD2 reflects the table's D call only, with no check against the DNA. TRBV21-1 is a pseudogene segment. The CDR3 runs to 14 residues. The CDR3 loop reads CASRRTWIYNEQFF. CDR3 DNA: TGTGCCAGCAGGAGGACTTGGATATACAATGAGCAGTTCTTC.

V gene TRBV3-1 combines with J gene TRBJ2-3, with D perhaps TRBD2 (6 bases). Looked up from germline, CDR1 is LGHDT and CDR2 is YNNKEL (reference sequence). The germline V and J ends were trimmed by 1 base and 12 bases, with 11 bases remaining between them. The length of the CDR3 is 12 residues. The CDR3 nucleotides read TGTGCCAGCAGCCAAGGCGGGACTCACCAGTATTTT. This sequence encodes CASSQGGTHQYF.